The rows below give T cell receptor beta chains drawn from one sample of a study of shared clonotypes between healthy human individuals. TCRdb's table, derived via immunoSEQ multiplex PCR, lists solely in-frame clones and lacks some. Of under 1,900,000 clones in the sample, around 98.5% were seen once. Sequencing was performed on naive CD4+ T cells sorted from blood. Receptors were obtained from a man younger than 45 in good health. Each CDR3 is given with its conserved first and last residue. The order of the fields is D gene, clone size, V gene, J gene, CDR3 protein, CDR3 DNA. D genes are given only for firm matches. Some rows have no size entry. The others give once, few or many, or a class for an expanded clone.

NA	NA	TRBV6-5	TRBJ2-1	CASSYDSSGVGNEQFF	TGTGCCAGCAGTTACGATTCTTCAGGGGTCGGCAATGAGCAGTTCTTC
NA	NA	TRBV28	TRBJ2-7	CASSIPTAQYEQYF	TGTGCCAGCAGTATACCGACGGCCCAATACGAGCAGTACTTC
NA	once	TRBV27	TRBJ1-4	CASSLGVRDEKLFF	TGTGCCAGCAGTTTAGGGGTCAGGGATGAAAAACTGTTTTTT
NA	NA	TRBV2	TRBJ2-7	CASRRSGSYEQYF	TGTGCCAGCAGACGGAGCGGGTCCTACGAGCAGTACTTC
NA	NA	TRBV2	TRBJ2-7	CASREGTDSYEQYF	TGTGCCAGCAGGGAGGGGACAGACTCCTACGAGCAGTACTTC
NA	NA	TRBV11-2	TRBJ2-7	CASSLASGAYEQYF	TGTGCCAGCAGCTTAGCGTCGGGGGCCTACGAGCAGTACTTC
NA	NA	TRBV9	TRBJ1-5	CASSPGSNQPQHF	TGTGCCAGCAGCCCCGGGTCCAATCAGCCCCAGCATTTT
NA	NA	TRBV9	TRBJ1-5	CASSPDSDQPQHF	TGTGCCAGCAGCCCAGACTCAGATCAGCCCCAGCATTTT
NA	NA	TRBV7-6	TRBJ2-2	CASSLVAIPVGELFF	TGTGCCAGCAGCTTAGTGGCCATTCCCGTCGGGGAGCTGTTTTTT
NA	NA	TRBV11-2	TRBJ2-1	CASSLVGQWIYNEQFF	TGTGCCAGCAGCTTAGTGGGTCAGTGGATCTACAATGAGCAGTTCTTC
NA	NA	TRBV7-9	TRBJ2-6	CASTLGVSGANVLTF	TGTGCCAGCACTCTAGGGGTGTCTGGGGCCAACGTCCTGACTTTC
NA	NA	TRBV19	TRBJ2-7	CASSWRAPYEQYF	TGTGCCAGTAGTTGGCGAGCCCCTTACGAGCAGTACTTC
NA	NA	TRBV29-1	TRBJ2-1	CSVRSSYNEQFF	TGCAGCGTACGGAGCTCCTACAATGAGCAGTTCTTC
NA	NA	TRBV2	TRBJ2-3	CASRPLTDTQYF	TGTGCCAGCAGACCCCTAACGGATACGCAGTATTTT
NA	NA	TRBV5-1	TRBJ1-1	CASSLGTLVNTEAFF	TGCGCCAGCAGCCTCGGGACATTGGTGAACACTGAAGCTTTCTTT
NA	once	TRBV10-3	TRBJ2-1	CATSVEERNEQFF	TGTGCCACCAGTGTAGAGGAAAGGAATGAGCAGTTCTTC
TRBD1	NA	TRBV5-6	TRBJ1-4	CASSFAGQGGEKLFF	TGTGCCAGCAGCTTCGCGGGACAGGGTGGTGAAAAACTGTTTTTT
NA	NA	TRBV2	TRBJ2-2	CASSVLENTGELFF	TGTGCCAGCAGCGTACTAGAGAACACCGGGGAGCTGTTTTTT
TRBD1	NA	TRBV28	TRBJ2-7	CASSAPGTEYEGQYF	TGTGCCAGCAGTGCCCCCGGGACAGAGTACGAGGGGCAGTACTTC
NA	NA	TRBV9	TRBJ2-1	CASSVSGPNEQFF	TGTGCCAGCAGCGTTTCGGGACCCAATGAGCAGTTCTTC
TRBD1	NA	TRBV25-1	TRBJ1-4	CASSDRWTGEKLFF	TGTGCCAGCAGTGATAGGTGGACAGGGGAAAAACTGTTTTTT
NA	NA	TRBV2	TRBJ1-5	CASSGQRKPQHF	TGTGCCAGCAGTGGTCAGCGTAAGCCCCAGCATTTT
TRBD1	NA	TRBV7-3	TRBJ2-1	CASSATGGGGNEQFF	TGTGCCAGCAGCGCTACAGGGGGAGGCGGGAATGAGCAGTTCTTC
NA	NA	TRBV25-1	TRBJ1-1	CASSGRWMNTEAFF	TGTGCCAGCAGTGGGCGATGGATGAACACTGAAGCTTTCTTT
NA	NA	TRBV7-3	TRBJ2-5	CASSFLVGETQYF	TGTGCCAGCAGCTTTCTTGTGGGAGAGACCCAGTACTTC
NA	NA	TRBV4-3	TRBJ2-7	CASSQVREHEQYF	TGCGCCAGCAGCCAAGTTCGGGAACACGAGCAGTACTTC
TRBD1	NA	TRBV7-9	TRBJ1-5	CASSPGQGAFQPQHF	TGTGCCAGCAGCCCGGGACAGGGGGCATTTCAGCCCCAGCATTTT
NA	NA	TRBV5-1	TRBJ1-2	CASSLDRLDGYTF	TGCGCCAGCAGCCTCGACAGGCTCGATGGCTACACCTTC
TRBD1	NA	TRBV6-5	TRBJ2-3	CASSSTGAKTDTQYF	TGTGCCAGCAGTTCGACAGGGGCGAAGACAGATACGCAGTATTTT
TRBD2	once	TRBV10-3	TRBJ2-2	CAISEWFVSGSTGELFF	TGTGCCATCAGTGAGTGGTTTGTTAGCGGGTCCACCGGGGAGCTGTTTTTT
NA	NA	TRBV29-1	TRBJ2-7	CSVAFGQGGEQYF	TGCAGCGTTGCTTTCGGGCAGGGGGGCGAGCAGTACTTC
NA	NA	TRBV7-9	TRBJ2-7	CASSLGMGIEQYF	TGTGCCAGCAGCTTGGGCATGGGGATCGAGCAGTACTTC
TRBD2	NA	TRBV28	TRBJ2-7	CASSSSGRAAYEQYF	TGTGCCAGCAGTTCTAGCGGGAGGGCCGCCTACGAGCAGTACTTC
TRBD2	NA	TRBV7-2	TRBJ2-1	CASSERTSGIRSYNEQFF	TGTGCCAGCAGCGAAAGGACTAGCGGGATTAGAAGTTACAATGAGCAGTTCTTC
NA	NA	TRBV5-1	TRBJ2-4	CASSSQPDIQYF	TGCGCCAGCAGCTCACAACCGGACATTCAGTACTTC
NA	NA	TRBV30	TRBJ1-3	CAWNKTPGTDDSGNTIYF	TGTGCCTGGAACAAGACTCCCGGGACGGACGACTCTGGAAACACCATATATTTT
NA	NA	TRBV7-9	TRBJ1-5	CASSQGLSTGNQPQHF	TGTGCCAGCAGCCAGGGCCTATCTACGGGCAATCAGCCCCAGCATTTT
NA	NA	TRBV19	TRBJ2-7	CASSRDLLLEQYF	TGTGCCAGTAGCAGGGATCTCCTACTCGAGCAGTACTTC
NA	NA	TRBV10-2	TRBJ1-4	CASSDERPSNEKLFF	TGCGCCAGCAGTGACGAGAGACCTTCTAATGAAAAACTGTTTTTT
NA	once	TRBV9	TRBJ2-2	CASSVASAGLNTGELFF	TGTGCCAGCAGCGTAGCATCGGCGGGGCTAAACACCGGGGAGCTGTTTTTT
NA	NA	TRBV6-1	TRBJ1-2	CASSGSDGLYGYTF	TGTGCCAGCAGTGGAAGTGACGGCCTCTATGGCTACACCTTC
NA	NA	TRBV2	TRBJ2-3	CASSTDTDTQYF	TGTGCCAGCAGTACTGACACAGATACGCAGTATTTT
NA	NA	TRBV5-1	TRBJ2-2	CASSLTGVFTGELFF	TGCGCCAGCAGCTTGACGGGAGTGTTCACCGGGGAGCTGTTTTTT
NA	NA	TRBV10-1	TRBJ1-2	CASSESPSGYGYTF	TGCGCCAGCAGTGAGTCGCCCTCCGGGTATGGCTACACCTTC
NA	NA	TRBV6-1	TRBJ2-7	CASSAYPGKSLEQYF	TGTGCCAGCAGTGCCTACCCAGGGAAATCGCTCGAGCAGTACTTC
NA	once	TRBV6-6	TRBJ1-1	CASSSTGLTNTEAFF	TGTGCCAGCAGTTCTACGGGACTGACGAACACTGAAGCTTTCTTT
NA	once	TRBV4-1	TRBJ2-3	CASSSRDQNTDTQYF	TGCGCCAGCAGCAGCCGGGATCAGAACACAGATACGCAGTATTTT
NA	NA	TRBV6-5	TRBJ1-2	CASRRGLSNGYTF	TGTGCCAGCAGGCGGGGGCTGAGTAATGGCTACACCTTC
NA	NA	TRBV2	TRBJ1-5	CASKTTGGGDQPQHF	TGTGCCAGCAAGACGACAGGAGGTGGAGATCAGCCCCAGCATTTT